These T cell receptor beta chains were read from a single sample in a study of T cells after yellow fever vaccination. Via MiXCR, TCRdb re-called the 5' RACE reads, giving one row per CDR3 protein. The sample comprises some 600,000 distinct CDR3 sequences, about 15% of which are singletons, and roughly a sixth rests with the top ten. The material was PBMCs, obtained about 5 days after the first yellow fever vaccination. These receptor sequences come from a man younger than 35 who received the YFV17D yellow fever vaccine. Both conserved end residues are part of each CDR3. Each record gives: clone size, J gene, D gene, V gene, CDR3 DNA, CDR3 protein. The D gene is left open where the match is weak. Size is omitted from some rows. Given values are once, few, many or a class for expanded clones.

>NA|TRBJ2-7|NA|TRBV6-2/TRBV6-3
TGTGCCAGCAGTTATCGAGAAGGCGGGCAGTACTTC
CASSYREGGQYF
>once|TRBJ2-5|NA|TRBV7-2
TGTGCCAGCAGCGGGGGGACGATAGAGACCCAGTACTTC
CASSGGTIETQYF
>NA|TRBJ1-6|NA|TRBV7-6
TGTGCCAGCAGCGCCCGCCGGGGCCATAATTCACCCCTCCACTTT
CASSARRGHNSPLHF
>NA|TRBJ2-1|TRBD2|TRBV12-3/TRBV12-4
TGTGCCAGCAGTCCTATAGGGGTTAGCGGGGGGAGGAGCTCCTACAATGAGCAGTTCTTC
CASSPIGVSGGRSSYNEQFF
>few|TRBJ1-1|NA|TRBV28
TGTGCCAGCAAGCCAACCACGCGGGCTGAAGCTTTCTTT
CASKPTTRAEAFF
>few|TRBJ2-4|TRBD1|TRBV12-3/TRBV12-4
TGTGCCAGCAGTTTACGGGACAGTTGGATAGCCAAAAACATTCAGTACTTC
CASSLRDSWIAKNIQYF
>few|TRBJ1-6|NA|TRBV6-1
TGTGCCAGCAGAACGGACAGCCGCCGGCCCCTCCACTTT
CASRTDSRRPLHF
>NA|TRBJ1-2|TRBD1|TRBV7-2
TGTGCCAGCAGCTTAGCGCCCGGGACAGGCTTGAAAGGCTACACCTTC
CASSLAPGTGLKGYTF
>many|TRBJ2-1|NA|TRBV9
TGTGCCAGCAGCGCTAGTTACAATGAGCAGTTCTTC
CASSASYNEQFF
>many|TRBJ2-1|NA|TRBV20-1
TGCAGTGCCATAGGACAGGGAGGGTTTACCTACAATGAGCAGTTCTTC
CSAIGQGGFTYNEQFF
>once|TRBJ1-3|NA|TRBV12-3/TRBV12-4
TGTGCCAGCAGACAAGGACAGGGAAACACCATATATTTT
CASRQGQGNTIYF
>few|TRBJ1-5|TRBD1|TRBV20-1
TGCAGTGCTAGTGACCCCAGAACACGGACAGGAGATCAGCCCCAGCATTTT
CSASDPRTRTGDQPQHF
>NA|TRBJ2-1|NA|TRBV12-3/TRBV12-4
TGTGCCAGCAGTTTTCGGCACTCTGGAGGGGATGAGCAGTTCTTC
CASSFRHSGGDEQFF
>few|TRBJ1-4|NA|TRBV19
TGTGCCAGTAGATCCCTCCTCTCAGGGGCTAATGAAAAACTGTTTTTT
CASRSLLSGANEKLFF
>NA|TRBJ1-3|NA|TRBV5-6
TGTGCCAGCAGCTTAGGACCGATCTCTGGAAACACCATATATTTT
CASSLGPISGNTIYF
>many|TRBJ1-1|NA|TRBV11-3
TGTGCCAGCAGCTTTGGGGGGCTCACTGAAGCTTTCTTT
CASSFGGLTEAFF
>NA|TRBJ2-3|TRBD1|TRBV5-4
TGTGCCAGCACCCGGACAGGCTCGAAAGATACGCAGTATTTT
CASTRTGSKDTQYF
>few|TRBJ2-7|TRBD2|TRBV6-2/TRBV6-3
TGTGCCAGCAGTTACTCCGGGGGGAGCGACGAGCAGTACTTC
CASSYSGGSDEQYF
>NA|TRBJ2-4|TRBD1|TRBV11-2
TGTGCCAGCAGCTTATCAGGGGGCGAAACCAAAAACATTCAGTACTTC
CASSLSGGETKNIQYF
>few|TRBJ2-3|TRBD1|TRBV2
TGTGCCAGCAGGGACAGGCGGTTAAGCACAGATACGCAGTATTTT
CASRDRRLSTDTQYF
>many|TRBJ1-1|TRBD1|TRBV12-3/TRBV12-4
TGTGCCAGCTCACCACAGGGGGCGAACACTGAAGCTTTCTTT
CASSPQGANTEAFF
>few|TRBJ2-1|NA|TRBV20-1
TGCAGTGCTAGAAGACTACAGCGGACGGGTCGCAATGAGCAGTTCTTC
CSARRLQRTGRNEQFF
>few|TRBJ2-3|NA|TRBV6-1
TGTGCCAGCAGTAGGACCATCCCCACAGATACGCAGTATTTT
CASSRTIPTDTQYF
>many|TRBJ2-1|NA|TRBV5-1
TGCGCCAGCAGCTTGGCTGGGAACAATGAGCAGTTCTTC
CASSLAGNNEQFF
>few|TRBJ2-5|NA|TRBV7-2
TGTGCCAGCAGCTTAACGGTGGGCGGCTTACAAGAGACCCAGTACTTC
CASSLTVGGLQETQYF
>NA|TRBJ2-7|NA|TRBV12-5
TGTGCTAGTGAGGTCGGTACGGGGTACGAGCAGTACTTC
CASEVGTGYEQYF
>NA|TRBJ2-5|NA|TRBV7-3
TGTGCCAGCAGCTTAAGTGGTACAGAGGGGACCCAGTACTTC
CASSLSGTEGTQYF
>NA|TRBJ2-2|TRBD2|TRBV9
TGTGCCAGCAGCCCCCGTCAAATCCTAGCGGGGGTTACCGGGGAGCTGTTTTTT
CASSPRQILAGVTGELFF
>few|TRBJ1-6|NA|TRBV18
TGTGCCAGCTCACCCCTTGGGGCAAATAATTCACCCCTCCACTTT
CASSPLGANNSPLHF
>few|TRBJ1-4|NA|TRBV12-3/TRBV12-4
TGTGCCAGCAGTTTAAATCCAGGGGAAAAACTGTTTTTT
CASSLNPGEKLFF
>NA|TRBJ1-2|NA|TRBV7-9
TGTGCCAGCAGCAACCAGGGATTAGGTGGCTACACCTTC
CASSNQGLGGYTF
>many|TRBJ2-3|TRBD1|TRBV24-1
TGTGCCACCAGTGATCCCGGACAGGGCACAGATACGCAGTATTTT
CATSDPGQGTDTQYF
>few|TRBJ2-5|TRBD2|TRBV7-3
TGTGCCAGCAGCTCCCCGGGACTAGCATTCGAGACCCAGTACTTC
CASSSPGLAFETQYF
>NA|TRBJ1-2|NA|TRBV5-1
TGCGCCAGCAGAGCGCCCCTGGACGGGCGGGAAGGCTACACCTTC
CASRAPLDGREGYTF
>NA|TRBJ1-1|NA|TRBV5-1
TGCGCCAGCAGCTTAGGGATAACGAACACTGAAGCTTTCTTT
CASSLGITNTEAFF
>NA|TRBJ1-1|NA|TRBV11-2
TGTGCCAGCAGCTCAACCCAGGGGCTGAACACTGAAGCTTTCTTT
CASSSTQGLNTEAFF
>few|TRBJ1-1|NA|TRBV4-1
TGCGCCAGCAGCCAAAGAGGGGCGGGGAACACTGAAGCTTTCTTT
CASSQRGAGNTEAFF